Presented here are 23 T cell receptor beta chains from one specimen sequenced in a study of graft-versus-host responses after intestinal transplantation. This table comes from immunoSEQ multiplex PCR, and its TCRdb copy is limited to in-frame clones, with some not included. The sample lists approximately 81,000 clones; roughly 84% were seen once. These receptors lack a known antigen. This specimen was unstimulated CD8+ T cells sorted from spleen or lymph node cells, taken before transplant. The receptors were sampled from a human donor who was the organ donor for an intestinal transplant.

CDR3 sequence (DNA): TGTGCCAGCAGCCAGCGGACAGGGGATTATTACGAGCAGTACTTC. It translates to CASSQRTGDYYEQYF. V gene TRBV4-2 combines with J gene TRBJ2-7; 9 bases align to TRBD1. After removal of 3 bases from V and 4 bases from J, the junction contained 7 bases not matched to a gene. Germline V lookup: CDR1 LGHNA, CDR2 YNFKEQ. CDR3 size: 15 residues.

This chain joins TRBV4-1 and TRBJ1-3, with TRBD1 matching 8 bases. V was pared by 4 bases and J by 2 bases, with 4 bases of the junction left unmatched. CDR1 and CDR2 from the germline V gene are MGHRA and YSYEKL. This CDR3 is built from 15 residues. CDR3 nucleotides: TGCGCCAGCAGCCCATGGACAGGGACTGGAAACACCATATATTTT. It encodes CASSPWTGTGNTIYF.

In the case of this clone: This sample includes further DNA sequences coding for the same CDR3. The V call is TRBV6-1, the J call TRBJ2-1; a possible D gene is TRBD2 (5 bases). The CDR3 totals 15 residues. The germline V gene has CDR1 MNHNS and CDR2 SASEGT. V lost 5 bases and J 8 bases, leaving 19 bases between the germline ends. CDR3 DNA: TGTGCCAGCAGTTTAGGACGGCTAGCAGCGTATGAGCAGTTCTTC. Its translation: CASSLGRLAAYEQFF.

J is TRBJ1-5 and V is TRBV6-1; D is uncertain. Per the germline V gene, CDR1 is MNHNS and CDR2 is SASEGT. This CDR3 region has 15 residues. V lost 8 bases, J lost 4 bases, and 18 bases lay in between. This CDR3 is CASRPSPGENQPQHF. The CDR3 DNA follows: TGTGCCAGCCGCCCGTCCCCCGGGGAGAATCAGCCCCAGCATTTT.

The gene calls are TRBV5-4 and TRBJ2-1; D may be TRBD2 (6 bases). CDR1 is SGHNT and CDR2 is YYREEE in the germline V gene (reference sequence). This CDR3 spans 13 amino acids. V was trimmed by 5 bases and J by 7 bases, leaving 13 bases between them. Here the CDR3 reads CASRFTSRNEQFF. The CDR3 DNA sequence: TGTGCCAGCAGGTTTACTAGCAGGAATGAGCAGTTCTTC. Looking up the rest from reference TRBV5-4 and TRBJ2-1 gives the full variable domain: ETGVTQSPTHLIKTRGQQVTLRCSSQSGHNTVSWYQQALGQGPQFIFQYYREEENGRGNFPPRFSGLQFPNYSSELNVNALELDDSALYLCASRFTSRNEQFFGPGTRLTVL.

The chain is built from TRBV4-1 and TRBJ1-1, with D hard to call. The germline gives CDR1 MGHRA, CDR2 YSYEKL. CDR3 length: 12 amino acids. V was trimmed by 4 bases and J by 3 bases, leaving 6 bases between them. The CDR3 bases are TGCGCCAGCAGCCGGGAGCACACTGAAGCTTTCTTT. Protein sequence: CASSREHTEAFF.

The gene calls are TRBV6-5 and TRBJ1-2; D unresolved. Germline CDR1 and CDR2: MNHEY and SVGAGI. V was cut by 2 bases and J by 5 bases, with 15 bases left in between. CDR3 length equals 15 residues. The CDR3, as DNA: TGTGCCAGCAGTTACCGGTCATCCGGGGTATATGGCTACACCTTC. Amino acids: CASSYRSSGVYGYTF.

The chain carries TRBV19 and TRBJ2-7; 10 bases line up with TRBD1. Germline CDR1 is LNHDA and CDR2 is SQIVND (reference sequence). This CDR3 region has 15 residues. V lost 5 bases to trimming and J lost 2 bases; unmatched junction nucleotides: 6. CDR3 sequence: CASSGRDRGAYEQYF. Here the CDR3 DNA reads TGTGCCAGTAGTGGCCGGGACAGGGGAGCCTACGAGCAGTACTTC.

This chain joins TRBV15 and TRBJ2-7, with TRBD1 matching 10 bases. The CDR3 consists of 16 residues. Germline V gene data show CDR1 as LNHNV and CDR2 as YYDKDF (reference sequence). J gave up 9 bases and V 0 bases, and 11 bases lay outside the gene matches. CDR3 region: CATSRDITGQGRWQYF. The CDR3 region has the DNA TGTGCCACCAGCAGAGACATTACGGGACAGGGGAGATGGCAGTACTTC.

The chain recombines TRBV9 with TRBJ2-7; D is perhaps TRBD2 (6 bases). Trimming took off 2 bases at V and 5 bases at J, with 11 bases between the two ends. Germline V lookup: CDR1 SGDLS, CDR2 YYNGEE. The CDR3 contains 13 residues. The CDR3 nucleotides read TGTGCCAGCAGCGTGGGGGAGGCTCACGAGCAGTACTTC. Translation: CASSVGEAHEQYF.

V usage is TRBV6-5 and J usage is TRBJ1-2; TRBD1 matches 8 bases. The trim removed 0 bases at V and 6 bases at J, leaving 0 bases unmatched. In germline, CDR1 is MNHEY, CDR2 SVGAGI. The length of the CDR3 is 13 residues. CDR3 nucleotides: TGTGCCAGCAGTTACTCGGACAGGGATGGCTACACCTTC. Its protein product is CASSYSDRDGYTF.

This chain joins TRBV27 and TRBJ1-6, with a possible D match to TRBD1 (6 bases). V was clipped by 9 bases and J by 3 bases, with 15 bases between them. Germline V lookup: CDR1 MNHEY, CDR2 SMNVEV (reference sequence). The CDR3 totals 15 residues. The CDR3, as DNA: TGTGCCAGGGTAGGGGGACGGAACTATAATTCACCCCTCCACTTT. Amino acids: CARVGGRNYNSPLHF.

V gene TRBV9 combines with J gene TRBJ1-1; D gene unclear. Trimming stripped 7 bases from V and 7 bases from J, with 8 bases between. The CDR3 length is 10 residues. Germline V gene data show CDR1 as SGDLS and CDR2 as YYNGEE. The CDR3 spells CASGDNEAFF. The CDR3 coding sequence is TGTGCCAGCGGCGATAATGAAGCTTTCTTT.

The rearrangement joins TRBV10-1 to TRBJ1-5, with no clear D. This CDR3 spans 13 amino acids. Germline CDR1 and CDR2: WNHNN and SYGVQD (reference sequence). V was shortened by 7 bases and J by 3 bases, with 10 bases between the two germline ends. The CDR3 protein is CASNDINNQPQHF. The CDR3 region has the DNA TGCGCCAGCAACGACATAAACAATCAGCCCCAGCATTTT.

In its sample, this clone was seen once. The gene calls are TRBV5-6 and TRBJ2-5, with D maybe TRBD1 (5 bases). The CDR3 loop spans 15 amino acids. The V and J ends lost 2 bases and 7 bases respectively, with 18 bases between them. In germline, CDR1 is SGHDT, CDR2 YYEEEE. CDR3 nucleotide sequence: TGTGCCAGCAGCTTTGGATACGACAGAAAGGGGACCCAGTACTTC. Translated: CASSFGYDRKGTQYF.

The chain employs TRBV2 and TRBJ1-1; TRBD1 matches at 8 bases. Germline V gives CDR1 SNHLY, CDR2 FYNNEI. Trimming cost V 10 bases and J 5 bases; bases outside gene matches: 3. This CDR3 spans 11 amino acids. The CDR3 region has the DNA TGTGCCATAGACAGGGGTACTGAAGCTTTCTTT. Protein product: CAIDRGTEAFF.

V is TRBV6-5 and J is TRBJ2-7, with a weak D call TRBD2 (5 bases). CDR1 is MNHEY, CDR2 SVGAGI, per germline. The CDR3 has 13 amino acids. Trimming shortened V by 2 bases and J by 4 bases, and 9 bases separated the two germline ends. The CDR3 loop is CASSYTEEYEQYF. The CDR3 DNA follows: TGTGCCAGCAGTTACACGGAGGAATACGAGCAGTACTTC.

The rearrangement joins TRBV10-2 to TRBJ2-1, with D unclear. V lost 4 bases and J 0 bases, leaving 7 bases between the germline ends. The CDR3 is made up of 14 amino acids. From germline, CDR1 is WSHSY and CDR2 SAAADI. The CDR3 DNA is TGCGCCAGCAGTGTGGAGATCTCCTACAATGAGCAGTTCTTC. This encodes CASSVEISYNEQFF.

This chain's CDR3 is CASSFEDRGWYEQYF. The CDR3 DNA reads TGTGCCAGCAGTTTTGAGGACAGGGGGTGGTACGAGCAGTACTTC. The rearrangement joins TRBV28 to TRBJ2-7; TRBD1 matches at 10 bases. The germline V gene encodes CDR1 MDHEN and CDR2 SYDVKM. V lost 3 bases and J lost 4; bases outside the gene matches: 6. This CDR3 region has 15 residues.

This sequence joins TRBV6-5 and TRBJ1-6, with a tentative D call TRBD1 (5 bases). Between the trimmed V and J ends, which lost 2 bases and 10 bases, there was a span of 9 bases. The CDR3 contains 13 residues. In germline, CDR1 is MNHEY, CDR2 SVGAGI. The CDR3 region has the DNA TGTGCCAGCAGTTACAGGGGTGGATCACCCCTCCACTTT. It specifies CASSYRGGSPLHF.

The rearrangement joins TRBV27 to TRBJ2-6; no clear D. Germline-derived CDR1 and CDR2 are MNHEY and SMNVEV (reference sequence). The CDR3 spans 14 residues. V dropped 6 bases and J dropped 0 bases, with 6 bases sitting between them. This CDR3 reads CASSSDSGANVLTF. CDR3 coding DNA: TGTGCCAGCAGCTCCGACTCTGGGGCCAACGTCCTGACTTTC.

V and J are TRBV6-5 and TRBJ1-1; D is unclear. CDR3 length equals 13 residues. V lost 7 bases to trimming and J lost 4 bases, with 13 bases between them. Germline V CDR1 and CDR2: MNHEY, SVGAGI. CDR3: CASTQVRSTEAFF. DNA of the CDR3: TGTGCCAGCACCCAAGTCAGAAGCACTGAAGCTTTCTTT.

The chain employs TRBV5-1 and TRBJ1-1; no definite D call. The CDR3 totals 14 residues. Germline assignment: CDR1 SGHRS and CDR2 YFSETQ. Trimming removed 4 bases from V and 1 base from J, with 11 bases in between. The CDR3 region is CASSPDSWNTEAFF. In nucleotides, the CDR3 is TGCGCCAGCAGCCCGGACTCCTGGAACACTGAAGCTTTCTTT.